This T cell receptor beta chain was sequenced for a study of T cell changes during pregnancy in multiple sclerosis. This clone came up a few times. Trimming shortened V by 11 bases and J by 5 bases, and 12 bases separated the two germline ends. This CDR3 region has 11 residues. Germline V gives CDR1 WNHNN, CDR2 SYGVQD (reference sequence). The method was immunoSEQ multiplex PCR; TCRdb's version includes in-frame clones alone and lacks a portion of them. Of more than 50,000 clones listed, approximately 91% are singletons. The starting material was peripheral blood, obtained after pregnancy. The chain couples TRBV10-1 to TRBJ1-2; D remains unclear. The clonotype was recovered from a female donor in good health, enrolled as a control in a pregnancy study. The CDR3 DNA reads as TGCGCCCCACACTATGAGTATGGCTACACCTTC. This gives the protein CAPHYEYGYTF.